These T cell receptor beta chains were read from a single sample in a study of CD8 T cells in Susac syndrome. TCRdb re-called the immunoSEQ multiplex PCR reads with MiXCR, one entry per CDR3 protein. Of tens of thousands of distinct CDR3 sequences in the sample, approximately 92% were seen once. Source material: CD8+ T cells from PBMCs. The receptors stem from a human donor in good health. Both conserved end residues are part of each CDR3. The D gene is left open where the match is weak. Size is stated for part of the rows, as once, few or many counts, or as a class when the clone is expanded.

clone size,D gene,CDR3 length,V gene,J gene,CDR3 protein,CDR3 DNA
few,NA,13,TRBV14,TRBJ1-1,CASSFGPNTEVFF,TGTGCCAGCAGCTTCGGACCGAACACTGAAGTTTTCTTT
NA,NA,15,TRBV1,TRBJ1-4,CTSSHGGYPNEKLFF,TGCACCAGCAGCCACGGGGGATACCCTAATGAAAAACTGTTTTTT
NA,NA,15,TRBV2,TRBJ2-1,CASSEFGGGYNEQFF,TGTGCCAGCAGTGAATTCGGGGGAGGCTACAATGAGCAGTTCTTC
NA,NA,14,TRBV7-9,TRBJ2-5,CASSLVEGKETQYF,TGTGCCAGCAGCTTGGTCGAGGGCAAAGAGACCCAGTACTTC
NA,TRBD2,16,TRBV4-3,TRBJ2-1,CASSQGTSGGYNEQFF,TGCGCCAGCAGCCAAGGGACTAGCGGGGGTTACAATGAGCAGTTCTTC
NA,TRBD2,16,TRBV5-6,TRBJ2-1,CASSATSGGPYNEQFF,TGTGCCAGCAGCGCGACTAGCGGGGGGCCTTACAATGAGCAGTTCTTC
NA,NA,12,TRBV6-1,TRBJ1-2,CASRSSSPGYTF,TGTGCCAGCAGGTCCTCTTCACCTGGCTACACCTTC
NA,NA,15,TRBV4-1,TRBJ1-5,CASSQVRGAGQPQHF,TGCGCCAGCAGCCAAGTCCGAGGCGCAGGTCAGCCCCAGCATTTT
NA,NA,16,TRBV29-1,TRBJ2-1,CSVEASRDMWGNEQFF,TGCAGCGTTGAAGCCTCCAGGGACATGTGGGGCAATGAGCAGTTCTTC
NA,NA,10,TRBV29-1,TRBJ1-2,CSVEGSGYTF,TGCAGCGTTGAGGGGAGCGGCTACACCTTC
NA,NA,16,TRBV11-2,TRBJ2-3,CASSLGASAVLDTQYF,TGTGCCAGCAGCTTAGGTGCTTCGGCGGTTTTAGATACGCAGTATTTT
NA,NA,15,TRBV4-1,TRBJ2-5,CASSQDGTVGETQYF,TGCGCCAGCAGCCAAGATGGGACGGTGGGGGAGACCCAGTACTTC
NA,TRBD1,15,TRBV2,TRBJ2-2,CASSLGTEITGELFF,TGTGCCAGCAGCCTGGGGACAGAAATTACCGGGGAGCTGTTTTTT
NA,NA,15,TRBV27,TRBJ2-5,CASSFDLGDQETQYF,TGTGCCAGCAGTTTCGATTTAGGGGATCAAGAGACCCAGTACTTC
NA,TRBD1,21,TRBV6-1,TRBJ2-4,CASSPRPGQGPPPLAKNIQYF,TGTGCCAGCAGCCCTCGCCCTGGACAGGGACCTCCGCCGCTAGCCAAAAACATTCAGTACTTC
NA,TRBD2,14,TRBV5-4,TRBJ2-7,CASSLAGGLYEQYF,TGTGCCAGCAGCTTGGCGGGGGGACTTTACGAGCAGTACTTC
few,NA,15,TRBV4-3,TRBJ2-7,CASSQADGHNYEQYF,TGCGCCAGCAGCCAAGCGGACGGCCACAACTACGAGCAGTACTTC
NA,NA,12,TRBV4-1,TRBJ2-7,CASSQRGAEQYF,TGCGCCAGCAGCCAACGAGGGGCCGAGCAGTACTTC
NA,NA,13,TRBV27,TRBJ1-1,CASSFGGSTEAFF,TGTGCCAGCAGTTTCGGGGGGAGCACTGAAGCTTTCTTT
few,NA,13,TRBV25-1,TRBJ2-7,CASSPTDRYEQYF,TGTGCCAGCAGTCCCACGGACAGATACGAGCAGTACTTC
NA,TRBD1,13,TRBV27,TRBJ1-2,CASSITGGAGYTF,TGTGCCAGCAGCATTACAGGGGGCGCAGGCTACACCTTC
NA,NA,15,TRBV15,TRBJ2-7,CATSGPTESAYEQYF,TGTGCCACCAGCGGTCCAACCGAATCCGCCTACGAGCAGTACTTC
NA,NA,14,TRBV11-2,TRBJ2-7,CASSLEGGPGVLYF,TGTGCCAGCAGCTTAGAGGGCGGGCCGGGAGTTTTGTACTTC
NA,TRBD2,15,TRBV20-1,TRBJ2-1,CSAISGGTSYNEQFF,TGCAGTGCTATTAGCGGGGGGACCTCCTACAATGAGCAGTTCTTC
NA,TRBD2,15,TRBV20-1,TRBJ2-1,CSARDPVSGGDEQFF,TGCAGTGCTAGAGATCCCGTTAGCGGGGGGGATGAGCAGTTCTTC
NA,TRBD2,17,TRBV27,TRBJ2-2,CASSPRLAGGYGGELFF,TGTGCCAGCAGTCCCCGACTAGCGGGGGGTTATGGCGGGGAGCTGTTTTTT
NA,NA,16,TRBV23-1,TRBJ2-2,CASSQYRLANTGELFF,TGCGCCAGCAGTCAATACAGACTAGCGAACACCGGGGAGCTGTTTTTT
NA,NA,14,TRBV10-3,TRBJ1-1,CAISEAGVNTEAFF,TGTGCCATCAGTGAGGCAGGCGTGAACACTGAAGCTTTCTTT
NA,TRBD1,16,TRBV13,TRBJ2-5,CASSSLGTGGPETQYF,TGTGCCAGCAGCTCCCTCGGGACAGGGGGCCCAGAGACCCAGTACTTC
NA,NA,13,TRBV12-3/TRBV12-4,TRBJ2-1,CASSGSPVEGQFF,TGTGCCAGCAGTGGAAGCCCGGTCGAGGGGCAGTTCTTC
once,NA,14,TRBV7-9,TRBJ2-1,CASSLPGLYNEQFF,TGTGCCAGCAGCTTGCCGGGGCTATACAATGAGCAGTTCTTC
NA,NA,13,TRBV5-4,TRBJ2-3,CASSGWGTDTQYF,TGTGCCAGCAGCGGGTGGGGGACAGATACGCAGTATTTT
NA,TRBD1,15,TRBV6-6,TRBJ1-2,CASSYLGQTTYGYTF,TGTGCCAGCAGTTATTTGGGACAGACAACCTATGGCTACACCTTC
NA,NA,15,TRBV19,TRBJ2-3,CASSLGSTSTDTQYF,TGTGCCAGTAGTCTTGGATCGACTAGCACAGATACGCAGTATTTT
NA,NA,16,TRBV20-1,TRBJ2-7,CSARESVTGYAYEQYF,TGCAGTGCTAGAGAATCCGTGACAGGTTATGCCTACGAGCAGTACTTC
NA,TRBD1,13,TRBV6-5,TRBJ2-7,CASRSGGSYEQYF,TGTGCCAGCAGATCAGGGGGCTCGTACGAGCAGTACTTC
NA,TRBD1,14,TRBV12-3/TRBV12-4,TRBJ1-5,CASTRDRGGQPQHF,TGTGCCAGCACCCGGGACAGGGGCGGTCAGCCCCAGCATTTT
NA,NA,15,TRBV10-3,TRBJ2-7,CAISDPVGGLYEQYF,TGTGCCATCAGTGACCCGGTTGGAGGGTTATACGAGCAGTACTTC
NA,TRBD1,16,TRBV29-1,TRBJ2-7,CSVEEGGQGKPYEQYF,TGCAGCGTTGAAGAGGGGGGACAGGGGAAACCCTACGAGCAGTACTTC
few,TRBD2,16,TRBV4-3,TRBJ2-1,CASSRVLAGLYNEQFF,TGCGCCAGCAGCCGCGTCCTAGCGGGGTTGTACAATGAGCAGTTCTTC
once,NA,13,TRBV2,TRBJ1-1,CASSESWEREAFF,TGTGCCAGCAGTGAAAGCTGGGAACGGGAAGCTTTCTTT
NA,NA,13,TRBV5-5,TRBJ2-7,CASSLSYSPEQYF,TGTGCCAGCAGCTTAAGCTACTCACCAGAGCAGTACTTC
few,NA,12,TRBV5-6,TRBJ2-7,CASSSNSYEQYF,TGTGCCAGCAGCTCCAACAGCTACGAGCAGTACTTC
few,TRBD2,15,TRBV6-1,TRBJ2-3,CASSEERGGLDTQYF,TGTGCCAGCAGTGAAGAGCGGGGGGGCCTAGATACGCAGTATTTT
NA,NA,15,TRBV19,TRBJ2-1,CASTVGTGSFNEQFF,TGTGCCAGTACGGTCGGAACAGGGTCTTTCAATGAGCAGTTCTTC
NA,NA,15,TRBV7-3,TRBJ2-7,CASSLYVGGLYEQYF,TGTGCCAGCAGCTTATATGTGGGGGGACTCTACGAGCAGTACTTC